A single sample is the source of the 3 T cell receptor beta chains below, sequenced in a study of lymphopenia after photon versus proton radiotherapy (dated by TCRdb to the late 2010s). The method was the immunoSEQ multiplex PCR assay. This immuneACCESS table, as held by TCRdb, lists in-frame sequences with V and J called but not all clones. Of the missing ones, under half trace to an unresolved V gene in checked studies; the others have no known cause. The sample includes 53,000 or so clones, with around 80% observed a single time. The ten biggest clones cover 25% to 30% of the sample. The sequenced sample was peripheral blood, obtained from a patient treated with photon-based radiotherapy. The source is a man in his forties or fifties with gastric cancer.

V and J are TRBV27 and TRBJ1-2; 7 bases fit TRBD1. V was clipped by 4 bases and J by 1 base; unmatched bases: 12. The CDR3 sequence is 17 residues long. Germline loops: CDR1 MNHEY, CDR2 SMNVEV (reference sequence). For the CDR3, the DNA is TGTGCCAGCAGTTGGAGGGACAGTGGGATCCTTAACTATGGCTACACCTTC. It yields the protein CASSWRDSGILNYGYTF.

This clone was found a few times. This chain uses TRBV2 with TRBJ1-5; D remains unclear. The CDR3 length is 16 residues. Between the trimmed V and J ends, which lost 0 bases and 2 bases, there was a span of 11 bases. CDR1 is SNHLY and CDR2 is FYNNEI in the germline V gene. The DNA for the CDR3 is TGTGCCAGCAGTGAAGCGCTGGGCAGCGGCAATCAGCCCCAGCATTTT. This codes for CASSEALGSGNQPQHF.

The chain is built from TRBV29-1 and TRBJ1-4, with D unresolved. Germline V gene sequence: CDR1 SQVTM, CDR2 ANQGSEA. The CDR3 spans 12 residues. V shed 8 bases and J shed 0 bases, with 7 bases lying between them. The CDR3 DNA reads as TGCAGCATGAGAGCAACTAATGAAAAACTGTTTTTT. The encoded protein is CSMRATNEKLFF.